This passage covers 23 T cell receptor beta chains from one sample sequenced in a study of blood T cell repertoires in COVID-19. Some clones are missing from TCRdb's copy, which holds only in-frame ones; the method was immunoSEQ multiplex PCR. In the table there are approximately 230,000 clones, about 80% of which are singletons. The sample was PBMCs or T cells enriched from blood (not recorded which). These receptors originate from a man aged 40-49 years who had recovered from COVID-19.

The sample holds one count of this clone. The chain carries TRBV5-4 and TRBJ2-3; TRBD2 aligns across 9 bases. The CDR3 is 16 amino acids. With 0 bases clipped from V and 8 bases from J, the junction kept 10 bases outside the gene matches. The germline V gene encodes CDR1 SGHNT and CDR2 YYREEE (reference sequence). The CDR3 DNA is TGTGCCAGCAGCTTGGGGGCGGGGGGGCCATTGGTTACGCAGTATTTT. Amino acid sequence: CASSLGAGGPLVTQYF.

This sequence joins TRBV9 and TRBJ1-1; 8 bases align to TRBD1. V was pared by 3 bases and J by 4 bases, with 5 bases of the junction left unmatched. This CDR3 comprises 14 residues. The germline CDR1 and CDR2 sequences are SGDLS and YYNGEE. This CDR3 is CASSAGGKVTEAFF. DNA of the CDR3: TGTGCCAGCAGCGCAGGGGGCAAGGTCACTGAAGCTTTCTTT.

V and J are TRBV6-5 and TRBJ1-2; maybe TRBD1 (5 bases). V lost 6 bases and J lost 2, with 13 bases in between. The CDR3 is 14 residues long. The V gene's germline CDR1 is MNHEY and CDR2 SVGAGI. The DNA for the CDR3 is TGTGCCAGCAGAAACGGGGGAACCAACTATGGCTACACCTTC. This sequence encodes CASRNGGTNYGYTF.

This clone occurred once. J is TRBJ2-1 and V is TRBV5-8, with 10 nucleotides matching TRBD2. The V segment lost 1 base and the J segment 7 bases; nucleotides outside the gene matches: 11. Germline V gene sequence: CDR1 SGHTS, CDR2 YDEGEE. This CDR3 region has 17 residues. This chain's CDR3 is CASSLWLAGDIGNEQFF. For the CDR3, the DNA is TGTGCCAGCAGCTTGTGGCTAGCGGGAGATATAGGAAATGAGCAGTTCTTC.

There are a few counts of this clone. The chain couples TRBV28 to TRBJ2-1; the match to TRBD2 covers 7 bases. The CDR3 loop spans 17 amino acids. V was pared by 5 bases and J by 6 bases, with 16 bases of the junction left unmatched. Looked up from germline, CDR1 is MDHEN and CDR2 is SYDVKM. This chain's CDR3 is CASSAPFGRGRPNEQFF. CDR3 nucleotides: TGTGCCAGCAGTGCCCCCTTTGGGCGGGGGAGACCCAATGAGCAGTTCTTC.

This sequence joins TRBV5-4 and TRBJ1-3, with D maybe TRBD1 (6 bases). With 6 bases removed from V and 2 bases from J, the gap between germline ends came to 12 bases. The germline CDR1 and CDR2 sequences are SGHNT and YYREEE (reference sequence). The CDR3 is 14 amino acids. CDR3 residues: CASNLQGAGNTIYF. The CDR3 DNA reads TGTGCCAGCAACCTACAGGGAGCTGGAAACACCATATATTTT.

The V gene is TRBV6-2 or TRBV6-3, the J gene TRBJ1-5; 7 bases agree with TRBD1. V dropped 6 bases and J dropped 0; count of bases not matched to a gene: 5. The CDR3 runs to 15 residues. Germline CDR1 and CDR2: MNHEY and SVGEGT. For the CDR3, the DNA is TGTGCCAGCAGCCCGACAGGGACTAGCAATCAGCCCCAGCATTTT. Encoded protein: CASSPTGTSNQPQHF.

The chain has TRBV25-1 and TRBJ1-3; a possible D gene is TRBD1 (6 bases). The CDR3 runs 15 residues. The germline gives CDR1 MGHDK, CDR2 SYGVNS. V lost 3 bases to trimming and J lost 4 bases, with 13 bases between them. The CDR3 protein is CASSDARTAGNTIYF. CDR3 bases: TGTGCCAGCAGTGACGCCCGGACAGCCGGAAACACCATATATTTT. Variable domain in full (rest from reference TRBV25-1 and TRBJ1-3): EADIYQTPRYLVIGTGKKITLECSQTMGHDKMYWYQQDPGMELHLIHYSYGVNSTEKGDLSSESTVSRIRTEHFPLTLESARPSHTSQYLCASSDARTAGNTIYFGEGSWLTVV.

This clone was detected once. The chain recombines TRBV30 with TRBJ2-6; D is unclear. CDR3 length equals 17 residues. V shed 1 base and J shed 0 bases, with 13 bases lying between them. The germline V gene encodes CDR1 GTSNPN and CDR2 SVGIG (reference sequence). The CDR3 nucleotides are TGTGCCTGGAGTGACCGCAGGTCATTCTCTGGGGCCAACGTCCTGACTTTC. This codes for CAWSDRRSFSGANVLTF.

J is TRBJ1-5 and V is TRBV27, with D hard to call. The CDR3 contains 16 residues. Germline V gives CDR1 MNHEY, CDR2 SMNVEV (reference sequence). The germline V and J ends were trimmed by 6 bases and 7 bases, with 22 bases remaining between them. The CDR3 is CASRPWAEKAGQPQHF. The CDR3 nucleotides are TGTGCCAGCAGGCCCTGGGCAGAGAAGGCGGGGCAGCCCCAGCATTTT.

CDR3 in DNA: TGTGCCAGCAGTGAGTCTAGCGCATTCACAGATACGCAGTATTTT. Translated, it gives CASSESSAFTDTQYF. The chain carries TRBV2 and TRBJ2-3, with D tentatively TRBD2 (6 bases). This CDR3 spans 15 amino acids. The V end lost 3 bases, the J end lost 2 bases, and 12 bases lay between the germline ends. The germline gives CDR1 SNHLY, CDR2 FYNNEI. Using reference TRBV2 and TRBJ2-3 for the parts outside the CDR3, the full variable domain is EPEVTQTPSHQVTQMGQEVILRCVPISNHLYFYWYRQILGQKVEFLVSFYNNEISEKSEIFDDQFSVERPDGSNFTLKIRSTKLEDSAMYFCASSESSAFTDTQYFGPGTRLTVL.

J is TRBJ1-1 and V is TRBV7-9; D not certain. Per germline, CDR1 SEHNR and CDR2 FQNEAQ (reference sequence). The V and J ends lost 11 bases and 1 base respectively, with 8 bases between them. There are 11 residues in the CDR3. The CDR3 spells CAGGQNTEAFF. CDR3 bases: TGTGCCGGAGGCCAGAACACTGAAGCTTTCTTT.

In its sample, this clone was seen many times. V is TRBV4-1 and J is TRBJ2-1, with 8 bases lining up with TRBD1. The CDR3 totals 16 residues. CDR1 is MGHRA, CDR2 YSYEKL, per germline. The V segment lost 5 bases and the J segment 0 bases; nucleotides outside the gene matches: 6. The CDR3 here is CASSVNQGASYNEQFF. CDR3 coding DNA: TGCGCCAGCAGCGTCAATCAGGGGGCCTCCTACAATGAGCAGTTCTTC.

The V gene is TRBV25-1, the J gene TRBJ1-1; 9 bases match TRBD1. Germline trimming cut 5 bases from V and 3 bases from J; bases unmatched to any gene: 7. Looked up from germline, CDR1 is MGHDK and CDR2 is SYGVNS. This CDR3 comprises 15 residues. CDR3 nucleotide sequence: TGTGCCAGCAGTCCTCGGACAGGGGAGGACACTGAAGCTTTCTTT. Amino acids: CASSPRTGEDTEAFF.

The chain is built from TRBV3-1 (or the pseudogene TRBV3-2) and TRBJ1-4; TRBD1 matches at 7 bases. Germline V gene lookup returns CDR1 LGHDT and CDR2 YNNKEL (reference sequence). J was trimmed by 10 bases and V by 1 base; bases with no gene match: 12. This CDR3 spans 16 amino acids. The CDR3 DNA reads as TGTGCCAGCAGCCAAGGATCCGGCGGAGGGGGCGTAAAACTGTTTTTT. Amino acids: CASSQGSGGGGVKLFF.

The genes are TRBV5-4 and TRBJ2-7; 7 nucleotides agree with TRBD2. The germline CDR1 and CDR2 sequences are SGHNT and YYREEE (reference sequence). Losses at the gene ends were 2 bases for V and 2 bases for J; bases not matched to a gene: 7. The CDR3 totals 15 residues. This CDR3 is CASSFGLADPYEQYF. CDR3 coding DNA: TGTGCCAGCAGCTTCGGCCTAGCGGACCCCTACGAGCAGTACTTC. The whole variable domain, remainder taken from reference TRBV5-4 and TRBJ2-7, is ETGVTQSPTHLIKTRGQQVTLRCSSQSGHNTVSWYQQALGQGPQFIFQYYREEENGRGNFPPRFSGLQFPNYSSELNVNALELDDSALYLCASSFGLADPYEQYFGPGTRLTVT.

The table lists this clone with a few counts. This chain joins TRBV18 and TRBJ2-2, with D unclear. The germline gives CDR1 KGHSH, CDR2 LQKENI. The CDR3 runs to 15 residues. Trimming cost V 2 bases and J 1 base, with 8 bases left between them. The DNA of the CDR3 is TGTGCCAGCTCACCAACTGTCCAGAACACCGGGGAGCTGTTTTTT. Translation gives CASSPTVQNTGELFF.

The chain joins TRBV4-2 to TRBJ2-1; 11 positions agree with TRBD2. The V gene's germline CDR1 is LGHNA and CDR2 YNFKEQ. V dropped 4 bases and J dropped 9; count of bases not matched to a gene: 11. The CDR3 is 16 residues long. The CDR3 bases are TGTGCCAGCAGCCGGACTAGCGCTAGCGGGAGGATTGAGCAGTTCTTC. It encodes CASSRTSASGRIEQFF.

The chain couples TRBV5-1 to TRBJ2-5; D is possibly TRBD2 (5 bases). V lost 6 bases and J 2 bases, leaving 14 bases between the germline ends. CDR3 size: 14 residues. Germline V lookup: CDR1 SGHRS, CDR2 YFSETQ. CDR3 coding DNA: TGCGCCAGCAATGAGGGTCGGGGACAAGAGACCCAGTACTTC. Its protein product is CASNEGRGQETQYF.

The chain uses TRBV4-2 and TRBJ2-5; 9 positions match TRBD2. Germline V gene lookup returns CDR1 LGHNA and CDR2 YNFKEQ. This CDR3 comprises 17 residues. V shed 1 base, J shed 5 bases, and the junction held 11 bases outside the gene matches. CDR3 residues: CASSQGGGGALGETQYF. The DNA of the CDR3 is TGTGCCAGCAGCCAAGGGGGCGGGGGGGCCCTCGGTGAGACCCAGTACTTC.

The table lists this clone with a few counts. This chain joins TRBV6-5 and TRBJ2-5; TRBD2 matches at 11 bases. CDR1 is MNHEY and CDR2 is SVGAGI in the germline V gene. CDR3 length: 14 residues. J lost 5 bases, V lost 7 bases, and 6 bases had no gene match. The CDR3 nucleotides read TGTGCCAGCAACTTAGCGGGGGGGGTGGAGACCCAGTACTTC. Protein: CASNLAGGVETQYF.

V is TRBV6-5 and J is TRBJ1-3; D unresolved. The germline V gene encodes CDR1 MNHEY and CDR2 SVGAGI. The CDR3 has 13 amino acids. Trimming took off 9 bases at V and 0 bases at J, with 9 bases between the two ends. The CDR3 here is CASRHVSGNTIYF. CDR3 DNA sequence: TGTGCCAGTAGACACGTCTCTGGAAACACCATATATTTT.

Here the CDR3 reads CASSVRTGGRNTIYF. The CDR3 DNA is TGTGCCAGCAGCGTGAGGACAGGGGGAAGAAACACCATATATTTT. The chain recombines TRBV9 with TRBJ1-3; 10 bases map to TRBD1. The V gene's germline CDR1 is SGDLS and CDR2 YYNGEE. V trimming: 2 bases; J trimming: 5 bases; junction bases outside the gene matches: 4. This CDR3 spans 15 amino acids.